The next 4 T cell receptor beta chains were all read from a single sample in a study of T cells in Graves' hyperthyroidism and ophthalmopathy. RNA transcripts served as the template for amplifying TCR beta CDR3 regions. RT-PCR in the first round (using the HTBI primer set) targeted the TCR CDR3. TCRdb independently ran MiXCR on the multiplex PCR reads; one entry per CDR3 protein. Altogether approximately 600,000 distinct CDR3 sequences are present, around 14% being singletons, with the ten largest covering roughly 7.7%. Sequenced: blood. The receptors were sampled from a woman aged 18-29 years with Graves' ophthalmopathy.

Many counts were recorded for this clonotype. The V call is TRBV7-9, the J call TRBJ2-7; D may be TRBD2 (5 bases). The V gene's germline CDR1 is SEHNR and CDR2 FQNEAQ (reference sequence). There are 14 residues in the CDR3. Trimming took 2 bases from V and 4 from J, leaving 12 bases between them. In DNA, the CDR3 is TGTGCCAGCAGCTTATCGGGGAAGGGATACGAGCAGTACTTC. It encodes CASSLSGKGYEQYF.

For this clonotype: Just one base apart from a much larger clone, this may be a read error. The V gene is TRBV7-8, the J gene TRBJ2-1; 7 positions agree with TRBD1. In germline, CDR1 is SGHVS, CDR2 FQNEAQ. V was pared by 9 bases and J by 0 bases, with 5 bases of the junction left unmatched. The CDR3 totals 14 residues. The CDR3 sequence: CASTGASSYNEQFF. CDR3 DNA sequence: TGTGCCAGTACAGGGGCCAGCTCCTACAATGAGCAGTTCTTC. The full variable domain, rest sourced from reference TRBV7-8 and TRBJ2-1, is GAGVSQSPRYKVAKRGQDVALRCDPISGHVSLFWYQQALGQGPEFLTYFQNEAQLDKSGLPSDRFFAERPEGSVSTLKIQRTQQEDSAVYLCASTGASSYNEQFFGPGTRLTVL.

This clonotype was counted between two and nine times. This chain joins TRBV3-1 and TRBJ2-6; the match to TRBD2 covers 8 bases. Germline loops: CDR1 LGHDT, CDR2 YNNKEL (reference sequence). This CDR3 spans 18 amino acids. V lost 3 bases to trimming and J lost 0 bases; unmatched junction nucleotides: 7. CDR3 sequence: CASSHPLAVYSGANVLTF. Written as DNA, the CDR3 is TGTGCCAGCAGCCACCCACTAGCGGTATACTCTGGGGCCAACGTCCTGACTTTC.

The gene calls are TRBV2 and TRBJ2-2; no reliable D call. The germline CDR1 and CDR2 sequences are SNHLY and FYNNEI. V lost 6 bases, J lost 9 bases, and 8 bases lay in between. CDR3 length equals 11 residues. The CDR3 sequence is CASRYSRELFF. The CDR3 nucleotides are TGTGCCAGCAGATACTCCCGGGAGCTGTTTTTT.